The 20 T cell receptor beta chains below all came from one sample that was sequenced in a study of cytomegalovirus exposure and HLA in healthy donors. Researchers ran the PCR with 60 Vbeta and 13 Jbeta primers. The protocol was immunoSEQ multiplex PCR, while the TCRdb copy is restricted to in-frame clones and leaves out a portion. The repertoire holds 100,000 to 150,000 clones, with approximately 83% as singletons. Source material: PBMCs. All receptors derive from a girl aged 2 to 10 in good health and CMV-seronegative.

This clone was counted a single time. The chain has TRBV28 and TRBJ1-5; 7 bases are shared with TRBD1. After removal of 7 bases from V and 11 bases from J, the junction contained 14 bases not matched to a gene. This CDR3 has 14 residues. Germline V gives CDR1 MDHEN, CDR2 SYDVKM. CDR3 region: CASNKPGQQSTQHF. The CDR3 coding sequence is TGTGCCAGCAATAAACCGGGACAGCAATCAACCCAGCATTTT.

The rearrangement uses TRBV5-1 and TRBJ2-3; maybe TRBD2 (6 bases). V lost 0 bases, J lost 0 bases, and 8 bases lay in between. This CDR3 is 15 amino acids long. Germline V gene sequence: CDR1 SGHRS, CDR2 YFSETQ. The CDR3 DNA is TGCGCCAGCAGCTTGGGACTAGTGAGCACAGATACGCAGTATTTT. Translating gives CASSLGLVSTDTQYF.

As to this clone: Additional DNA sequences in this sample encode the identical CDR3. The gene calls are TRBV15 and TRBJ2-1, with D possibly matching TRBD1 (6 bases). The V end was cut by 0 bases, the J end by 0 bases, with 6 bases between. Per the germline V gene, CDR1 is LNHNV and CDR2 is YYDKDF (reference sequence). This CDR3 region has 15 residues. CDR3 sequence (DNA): TGTGCCACCAGCAGAGAGGACAGCTCCTACAATGAGCAGTTCTTC. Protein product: CATSREDSSYNEQFF.

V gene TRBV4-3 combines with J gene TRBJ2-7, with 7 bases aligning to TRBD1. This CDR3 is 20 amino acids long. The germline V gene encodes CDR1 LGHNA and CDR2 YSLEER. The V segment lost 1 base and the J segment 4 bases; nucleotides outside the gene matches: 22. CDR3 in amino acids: CASSQVYAPGQSTPPYEQYF. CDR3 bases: TGCGCCAGCAGCCAAGTTTACGCCCCGGGACAGAGTACCCCTCCTTACGAGCAGTACTTC.

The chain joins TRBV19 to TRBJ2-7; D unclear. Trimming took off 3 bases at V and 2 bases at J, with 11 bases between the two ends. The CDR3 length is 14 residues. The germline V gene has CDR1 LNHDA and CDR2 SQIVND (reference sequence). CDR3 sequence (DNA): TGTGCCAGTAGTATCTCCCGGTTTGCCTACGAGCAGTACTTC. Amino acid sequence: CASSISRFAYEQYF.

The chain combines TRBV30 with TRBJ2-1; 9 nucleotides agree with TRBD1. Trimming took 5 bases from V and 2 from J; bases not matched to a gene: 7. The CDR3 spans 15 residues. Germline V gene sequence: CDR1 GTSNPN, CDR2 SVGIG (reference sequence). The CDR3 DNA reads TGTGCCTGGGGACCGGGACAGGGTACCTACAATGAGCAGTTCTTC. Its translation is CAWGPGQGTYNEQFF.

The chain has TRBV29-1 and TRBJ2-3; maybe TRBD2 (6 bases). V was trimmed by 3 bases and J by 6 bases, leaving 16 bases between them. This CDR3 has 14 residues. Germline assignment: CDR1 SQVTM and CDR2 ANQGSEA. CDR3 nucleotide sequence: TGCAGCGTTGAGTCCCGGGAGCGATCCGATACGCAGTATTTT. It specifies CSVESRERSDTQYF.

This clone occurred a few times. The DNA for the CDR3 is TGTGCCATCAGTGAGTCTCTCCGTATCGAAGCTTTCTTT. This gives the protein CAISESLRIEAFF. V and J are TRBV10-3 and TRBJ1-1; D not resolved. Trimming took 0 bases from V and 8 from J, leaving 10 bases between them. The CDR3 contains 13 residues. Germline CDR1 ENHRY, CDR2 SYGVKD.

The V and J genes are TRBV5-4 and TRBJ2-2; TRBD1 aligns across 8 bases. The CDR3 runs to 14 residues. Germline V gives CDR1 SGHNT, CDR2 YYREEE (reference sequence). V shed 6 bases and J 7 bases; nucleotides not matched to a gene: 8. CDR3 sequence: CASTNRGSGGELFF. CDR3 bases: TGTGCCAGCACAAACAGGGGGTCTGGCGGGGAGCTGTTTTTT.

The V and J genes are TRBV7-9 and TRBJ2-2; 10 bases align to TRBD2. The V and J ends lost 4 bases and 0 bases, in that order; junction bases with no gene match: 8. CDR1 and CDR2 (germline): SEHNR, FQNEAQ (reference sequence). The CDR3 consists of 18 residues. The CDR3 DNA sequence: TGTGCCAGCAGCTCTAATAGCGGGGGGCCTTCGAACACCGGGGAGCTGTTTTTT. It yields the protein CASSSNSGGPSNTGELFF.

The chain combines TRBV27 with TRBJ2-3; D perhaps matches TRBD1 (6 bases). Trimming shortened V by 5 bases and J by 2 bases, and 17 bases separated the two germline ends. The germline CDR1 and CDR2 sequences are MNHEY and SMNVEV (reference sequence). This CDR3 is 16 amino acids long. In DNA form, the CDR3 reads TGTGCCAGCAGTACCCGACAGGACCCTCACACAGATACGCAGTATTTT. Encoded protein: CASSTRQDPHTDTQYF.

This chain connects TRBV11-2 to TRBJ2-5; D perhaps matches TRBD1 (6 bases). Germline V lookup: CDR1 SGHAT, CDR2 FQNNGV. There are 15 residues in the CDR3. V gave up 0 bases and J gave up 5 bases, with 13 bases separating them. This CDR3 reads CASSLDLYRVETQYF. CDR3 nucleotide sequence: TGTGCCAGCAGCTTAGATCTTTACAGGGTGGAGACCCAGTACTTC.

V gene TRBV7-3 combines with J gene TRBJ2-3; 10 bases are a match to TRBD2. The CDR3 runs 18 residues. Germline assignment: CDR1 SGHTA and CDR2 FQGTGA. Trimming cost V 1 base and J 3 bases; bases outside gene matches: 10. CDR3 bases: TGTGCCAGCAGCTTAATGTCTCGAGTAGCGGGAGGAACAGATACGCAGTATTTT. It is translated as CASSLMSRVAGGTDTQYF.

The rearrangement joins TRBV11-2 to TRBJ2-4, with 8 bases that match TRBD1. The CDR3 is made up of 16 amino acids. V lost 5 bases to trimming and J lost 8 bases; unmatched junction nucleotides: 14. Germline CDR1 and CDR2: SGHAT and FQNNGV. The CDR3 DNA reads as TGTGCCAGCAGCCCAGGGGGCAGAGCTGTCACCGACATTCAGTACTTC. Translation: CASSPGGRAVTDIQYF.

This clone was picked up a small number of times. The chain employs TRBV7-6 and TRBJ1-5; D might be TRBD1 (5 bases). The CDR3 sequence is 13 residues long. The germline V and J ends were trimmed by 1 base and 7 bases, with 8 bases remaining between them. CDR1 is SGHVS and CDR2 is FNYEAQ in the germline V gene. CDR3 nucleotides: TGTGCCAGCAGCTTAGTTGGGGGGCAGCCCCAGCATTTT. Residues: CASSLVGGQPQHF.

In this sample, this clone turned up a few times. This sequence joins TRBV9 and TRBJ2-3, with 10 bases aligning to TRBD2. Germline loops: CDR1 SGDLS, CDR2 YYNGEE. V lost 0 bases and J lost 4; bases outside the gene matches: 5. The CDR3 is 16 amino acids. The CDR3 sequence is CASSVGGLAVADTQYF. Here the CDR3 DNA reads TGTGCCAGCAGCGTAGGCGGACTAGCGGTGGCAGATACGCAGTATTTT.

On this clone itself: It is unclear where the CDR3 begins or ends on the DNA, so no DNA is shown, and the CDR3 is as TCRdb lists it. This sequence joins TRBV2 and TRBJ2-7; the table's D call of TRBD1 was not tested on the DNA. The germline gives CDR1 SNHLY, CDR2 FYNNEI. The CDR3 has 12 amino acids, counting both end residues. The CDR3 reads CASSVGTGTTNF.

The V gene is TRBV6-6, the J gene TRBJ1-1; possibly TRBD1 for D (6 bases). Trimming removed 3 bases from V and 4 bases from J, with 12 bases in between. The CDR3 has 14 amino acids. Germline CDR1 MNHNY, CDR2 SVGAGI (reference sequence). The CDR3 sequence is CASSYRRQATEAFF. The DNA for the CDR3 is TGTGCCAGCAGTTATCGGAGACAGGCCACTGAAGCTTTCTTT.

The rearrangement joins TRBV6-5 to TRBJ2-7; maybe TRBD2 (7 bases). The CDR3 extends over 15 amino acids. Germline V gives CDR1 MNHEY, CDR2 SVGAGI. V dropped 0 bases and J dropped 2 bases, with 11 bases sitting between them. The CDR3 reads CASSYSAGAPYEQYF. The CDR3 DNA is TGTGCCAGCAGTTACTCTGCGGGGGCACCCTACGAGCAGTACTTC.

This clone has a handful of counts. The CDR3 DNA reads as TGTGCCACCAGCAGAGCCGTGACAGGGGGCCAAGAGACCCAGTACTTC. Translated, it gives CATSRAVTGGQETQYF. V is TRBV15 and J is TRBJ2-5; 9 nucleotides match TRBD1. Germline values: CDR1 LNHNV, CDR2 YYDKDF (reference sequence). This CDR3 region has 16 residues. Losses at the gene ends were 1 base for V and 1 base for J; bases not matched to a gene: 4.